This T cell receptor beta chain was observed in a study of T cell responses to AZD1222 COVID-19 vaccine. The table came from immunoSEQ multiplex PCR; TCRdb's copy has only in-frame clones and leaves some out. Counted here are about 130,000 clones, around 90% occurring once; the ten biggest clones make up roughly 6.5%. CDR3 length: 15 residues. CDR1 and CDR2 from the germline V gene are SGHRS and YFSETQ. Deletions cut 0 bases from V and 6 bases from J, with 13 bases between. A word on this clone: The antigen is unknown.

Whole-study findings and limits: Regions 160-218 and 743-854 dominated among vaccine-associated CD4 TCRs spanning spike. Spike-specific TCR repertoires showed rising breadth and depth after two AZD1222 doses.

The specimen comprised peripheral blood, sampled on day 0 of AZD1222 vaccination. The V and J genes are TRBV5-1 and TRBJ2-1, with D perhaps TRBD1 (6 bases). The sequence derives from an adult in good health. The CDR3 region has the DNA TGCGCCAGCAGCTTGGGGACAGTCGGTAGCAATGAGCAGTTCTTC. It yields the protein CASSLGTVGSNEQFF. The complete variable domain, with remaining parts taken from reference TRBV5-1 and TRBJ2-1, reads KAGVTQTPRYLIKTRGQQVTLSCSPISGHRSVSWYQQTPGQGLQFLFEYFSETQRNKGNFPGRFSGRQFSNSRSEMNVSTLELGDSALYLCASSLGTVGSNEQFFGPGTRLTVL.